This T cell receptor (beta chain) was identified during a study of T cells in Graves' hyperthyroidism and ophthalmopathy. Using RNA transcripts as the source, TCR beta CDR3 regions were amplified. HTBI primers were used for first-round RT-PCR of the TCR CDR3. MiXCR, applied by TCRdb to the multiplex PCR reads, yields one record per CDR3 protein. The sample records fewer than 500,000 distinct CDR3 sequences, 13% to 15% being singletons. This clonotype was observed many times. The sequenced sample consisted of blood. This TCR was recovered from a woman in her 30s with Graves' ophthalmopathy.

This CDR3 reads CASSQVGDGGYTF. As DNA, the CDR3 is TGCGCCAGCAGCCAAGTGGGGGACGGCGGCTACACCTTC. The genes are TRBV4-1 and TRBJ1-2, with D tentatively TRBD1 (5 bases). Germline CDR1 reads MGHRA; CDR2 reads YSYEKL. This CDR3 has 13 amino acids. The ends were cut back, 1 base at V and 8 bases at J, with 11 bases in the middle.